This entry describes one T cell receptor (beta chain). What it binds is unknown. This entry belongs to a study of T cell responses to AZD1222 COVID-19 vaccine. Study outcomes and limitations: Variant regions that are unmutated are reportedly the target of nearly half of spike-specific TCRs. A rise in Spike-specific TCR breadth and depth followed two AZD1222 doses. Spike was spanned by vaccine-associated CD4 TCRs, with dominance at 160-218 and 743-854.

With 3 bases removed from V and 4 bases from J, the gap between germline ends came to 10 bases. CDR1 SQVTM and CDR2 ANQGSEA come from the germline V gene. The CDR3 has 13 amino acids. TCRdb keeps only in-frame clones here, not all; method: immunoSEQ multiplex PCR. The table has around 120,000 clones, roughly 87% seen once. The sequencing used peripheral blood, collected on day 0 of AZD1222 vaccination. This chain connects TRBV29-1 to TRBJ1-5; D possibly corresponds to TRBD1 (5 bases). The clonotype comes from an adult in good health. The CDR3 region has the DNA TGCAGCGTTGAGACGGGACGAAATCAGCCCCAGCATTTT. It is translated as CSVETGRNQPQHF.